The sample holds many counts of the clone carrying this T cell receptor (beta chain). The sample is drawn from a study of neurological immune-mediated disorders. TCRdb analysed the 5' RACE reads with MiXCR anew, one entry per CDR3 protein. Among about 16,000 distinct CDR3 sequences, 14% to 15% were seen once, and the ten largest hold roughly an eighth. The TCR originated in a man in his 60s with HTLV-1-associated myelopathy (HAM/TSP). Sequenced material: PBMCs.

The CDR3 is CASSPTGNTGELFF. The CDR3 region has the DNA TGTGCCAGCTCACCGACAGGGAACACCGGGGAGCTGTTTTTT. This chain joins TRBV18 and TRBJ2-2; D is possibly TRBD1 (6 bases). Germline V gives CDR1 KGHSH, CDR2 LQKENI. V lost 3 bases to trimming and J lost 1 base, with 6 bases between them. The CDR3 contains 14 residues.